This entry lists 9 T cell receptor beta chains sequenced from one sample in a study of radiotherapy plus CTLA-4 blockade in lung cancer. Generated by immunoSEQ multiplex PCR, the TCRdb table keeps only in-frame clones and is missing some. The repertoire holds around 110,000 clones, 85% to 90% seen once, with over 6% in the top ten. The sequences come from peripheral blood, collected from a patient treated with radiotherapy plus ipilimumab. Source of these receptors: a human donor with non-small cell lung cancer that progressed on radiotherapy plus ipilimumab.

V gene TRBV5-1 combines with J gene TRBJ1-3, with D tentatively TRBD1 (5 bases). The CDR3 covers 14 residues. Per germline, CDR1 SGHRS and CDR2 YFSETQ. V lost 4 bases and J 4 bases, leaving 12 bases between the germline ends. In DNA, the CDR3 is TGCGCCAGCAGCCCTGGGACGGAAGGAAACACCATATATTTT. Encoded protein: CASSPGTEGNTIYF.

V is TRBV6-5 and J is TRBJ1-1; the D is unclear. The germline V gene has CDR1 MNHEY and CDR2 SVGAGI. Trimming removed 4 bases from V and 1 base from J, with 10 bases in between. The CDR3 totals 14 residues. Here the CDR3 reads CASSSRAENTEAFF. The CDR3 bases are TGTGCCAGCAGTTCTCGAGCAGAGAACACTGAAGCTTTCTTT.

This sequence joins TRBV7-9 and TRBJ1-2, with D possibly being TRBD1 (6 bases). The CDR3 is 13 residues long. Trimming took off 8 bases at V and 8 bases at J, with 18 bases between the two ends. Germline V gene sequence: CDR1 SEHNR, CDR2 FQNEAQ (reference sequence). The CDR3, as DNA: TGTGCCAGCGGCCAAGGGGGGCCTGGGGGCTACACCTTC. It yields the protein CASGQGGPGGYTF.

V gene TRBV10-1 combines with J gene TRBJ1-6; no reliable D call. The CDR3 extends over 14 amino acids. Germline CDR1 is WNHNN and CDR2 is SYGVQD (reference sequence). Deletions cut 8 bases from V and 10 bases from J, with 18 bases between. The CDR3 DNA reads as TGCGCCAGCTCCGAGGACCGGGAAACCTCACCCCTCCACTTT. This encodes CASSEDRETSPLHF.

This clone appeared a single time. CDR3 in amino acids: CASSKLVGKRDPFF. CDR3 DNA sequence: TGTGCCAGTAGCAAATTGGTGGGGAAGCGTGACCCTTTCTTT. This chain links TRBV19 with TRBJ1-1, with D hard to call. The CDR3 contains 14 residues. Germline CDR1 reads LNHDA; CDR2 reads SQIVND (reference sequence). The germline V and J ends were trimmed by 6 bases and 12 bases, with 23 bases remaining between them.

The rearrangement joins TRBV5-4 to TRBJ1-1, with 7 nucleotides matching TRBD1. This CDR3 comprises 13 residues. Germline V CDR1 and CDR2: SGHNT, YYREEE (reference sequence). V shed 4 bases and J 7 bases; nucleotides not matched to a gene: 7. CDR3 sequence: CASSARDSFEAFF. Written as DNA, the CDR3 is TGTGCCAGCAGCGCACGGGACAGCTTTGAAGCTTTCTTT.

There are a few counts of this clone. The chain combines TRBV11-2 with TRBJ2-7; D remains unclear. Germline loops: CDR1 SGHAT, CDR2 FQNNGV. The V and J ends lost 7 bases and 8 bases respectively, with 12 bases between them. The CDR3 is made up of 11 amino acids. CDR3 bases: TGTGCCAGCACCATTCACCAGCAGCAGTACTTC. Its translation is CASTIHQQQYF.

CDR3 region: CASSKAGLVDEQFF. The DNA of the CDR3 is TGTGCCAGCAGCAAAGCAGGACTAGTTGATGAGCAGTTCTTC. The gene calls are TRBV7-8 and TRBJ2-1; 7 bases align to TRBD2. Losses at the gene ends were 5 bases for V and 8 bases for J; bases not matched to a gene: 9. CDR3 length: 14 residues. Germline lookup yields CDR1 SGHVS and CDR2 FQNEAQ. Using reference TRBV7-8 and TRBJ2-1 for the parts outside the CDR3, the full variable domain is GAGVSQSPRYKVAKRGQDVALRCDPISGHVSLFWYQQALGQGPEFLTYFQNEAQLDKSGLPSDRFFAERPEGSVSTLKIQRTQQEDSAVYLCASSKAGLVDEQFFGPGTRLTVL.

The V call is TRBV5-1, the J call TRBJ2-1; 7 bases match TRBD2. Per germline, CDR1 SGHRS and CDR2 YFSETQ. This CDR3 region has 13 residues. Trimming at V came to 5 bases and at J to 6 bases, leaving 5 bases not matched to a gene. Written as DNA, the CDR3 is TGCGCCAGCAGGATCTCGGGAGGCAATGAGCAGTTCTTC. It encodes CASRISGGNEQFF. Looking up the rest from reference TRBV5-1 and TRBJ2-1 gives the full variable domain: KAGVTQTPRYLIKTRGQQVTLSCSPISGHRSVSWYQQTPGQGLQFLFEYFSETQRNKGNFPGRFSGRQFSNSRSEMNVSTLELGDSALYLCASRISGGNEQFFGPGTRLTVL.